This TCR beta chain emerged from a study of cytomegalovirus exposure and HLA in healthy donors. Study as a whole: HLA-typed donors were the source of 83 million or so unique TCRs, which an early data release held.

PCR was performed using 60 Vbeta and 13 Jbeta primers. Libraries were prepared by immunoSEQ multiplex PCR; TCRdb keeps only in-frame clonotypes and omits some of them. Of 150,000 or so clones in the sample, around 78% are singletons; the top ten hold 0.95% to 1.1%. As for this clone: Its antigen remains unknown.

General study results and limits: The number of N-insertions in an Asian-associated ancestry cluster was reportedly below the 666-donor mean in a later analysis. In a later analysis, specific HLA alleles were associated with 15,000 or so TCR beta sequences at a 0.05 false discovery rate. The authors later found HLA-associated TCR beta chains more clonally expanded than equally common others.

Deletions cut 3 bases from V and 5 bases from J, with 11 bases between. Germline-derived CDR1 and CDR2 are MNHEY and SMNVEV (reference sequence). This CDR3 is 14 amino acids long. The clonotype originates from a woman aged 40 to 50 in good health and CMV-seronegative. Sequenced sample: PBMCs. V gene TRBV27 combines with J gene TRBJ2-1; possibly TRBD2 for D (5 bases). CDR3 nucleotide sequence: TGTGCCAGCAGTTTCGTAGCGTTCGACAATGAGCAGTTCTTC. Its protein product is CASSFVAFDNEQFF.